This T cell receptor (beta chain) was recovered during a study of T cell changes during pregnancy in multiple sclerosis. This clone was observed a single time. V lost 4 bases and J lost 3; bases outside the gene matches: 9. The CDR3 runs 16 residues. Germline loops: CDR1 SGHNT, CDR2 YYREEE (reference sequence). This table comes from immunoSEQ multiplex PCR, and its TCRdb copy is limited to in-frame clones, with some not included. This sample has tens of thousands of clones, with 93% found just once. The source is a female donor with multiple sclerosis, enrolled in a pregnancy study. Sequencing used peripheral blood, obtained in the second trimester of pregnancy. This chain joins TRBV5-4 and TRBJ2-7, with TRBD2 matching 11 bases. The CDR3 bases are TGTGCCAGCAGCGTAGGGACTAGCGGAGGATACTACGAGCAGTACTTC. Translated, it gives CASSVGTSGGYYEQYF.